This T cell receptor beta chain was sequenced during a study of regulatory T cells in long-lasting Graves disease. V shed 8 bases and J 5 bases; nucleotides not matched to a gene: 3. The CDR3 has 13 residues. Germline values: CDR1 LNHDA, CDR2 SQIVND (reference sequence). This clonotype has only a few counts. Regarding time point: newly diagnosed GD, antithyroid drugs for less than 3 months. The TCR library was made from RNA that had been extracted from PBMCs in TRIzol. Construction of TCR beta libraries relied on iRepertoire HTBI primers and on Arm-PCR targeting CDR3 regions. Each CDR3 protein is one row after TCRdb ran MiXCR on the multiplex PCR reads. The table lists around 480,000 distinct CDR3 sequences, around 15% of them singletons, with 12% in the top ten. These data also formed part of another study, on T cells in Graves' hyperthyroidism and ophthalmopathy.

The specimen comprised peripheral blood mononuclear cells (PBMCs), sampled at new diagnosis, from a patient treated with antithyroid drugs. The chain combines TRBV19 with TRBJ2-5; TRBD1 matches 12 bases. The TCR comes from a man aged 35 to 55 with Graves disease. Written as DNA, the CDR3 is TGTGCCAGTGGGACAGGGGGCATGGAGACCCAGTACTTC. Protein: CASGTGGMETQYF.